Sequencing of this T cell receptor beta chain was carried out in a study of blood T cell repertoires in COVID-19. Study summary: Both acute and convalescent COVID-19 samples were obtained from the United States, Italy and Spain. Nucleic acid was either cDNA or gDNA, and it came from T cells, B-cell-depleted T cells, or PBMCs.

Looked up from germline, CDR1 is LNHDA and CDR2 is SQIVND (reference sequence). The length of the CDR3 is 13 residues. With 8 bases removed from V and 0 bases from J, the gap between germline ends came to 10 bases. Libraries were prepared by immunoSEQ multiplex PCR; TCRdb keeps only in-frame clonotypes and omits some of them. The data show 250,000 to 300,000 clones, about 90% seen once. The receptor comes from a woman aged 25 to 45 with COVID-19, enrolled during active disease. Sequencing input: peripheral blood. V is TRBV19 and J is TRBJ1-1, with D maybe TRBD1 (6 bases). For the CDR3, the DNA is TGTGCCAGTTGTGCAGGGGTGAACACTGAAGCTTTCTTT. Protein: CASCAGVNTEAFF.